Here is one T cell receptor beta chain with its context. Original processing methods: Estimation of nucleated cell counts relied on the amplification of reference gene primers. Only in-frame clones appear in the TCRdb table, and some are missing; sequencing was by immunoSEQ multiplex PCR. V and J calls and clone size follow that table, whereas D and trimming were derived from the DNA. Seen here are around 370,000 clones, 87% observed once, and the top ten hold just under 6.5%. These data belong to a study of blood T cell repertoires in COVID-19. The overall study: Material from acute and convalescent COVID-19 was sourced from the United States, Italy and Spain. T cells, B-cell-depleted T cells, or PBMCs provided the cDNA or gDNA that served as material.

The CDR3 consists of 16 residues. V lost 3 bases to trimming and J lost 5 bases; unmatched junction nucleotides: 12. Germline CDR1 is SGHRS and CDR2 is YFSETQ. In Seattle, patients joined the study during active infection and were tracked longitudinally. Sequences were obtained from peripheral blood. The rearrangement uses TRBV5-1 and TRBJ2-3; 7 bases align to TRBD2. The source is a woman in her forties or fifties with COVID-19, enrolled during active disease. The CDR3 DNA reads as TGCGCCAGCAGCTCCTTTAGGCTGGGAGGGGTAGATACGCAGTATTTT. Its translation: CASSSFRLGGVDTQYF.